The 27 T cell receptor beta chains in this list originate from one sample, sequenced in a study of OX40 agonist ivuxolimab in advanced cancers. Method: immunoSEQ multiplex PCR; TCRdb's copy keeps in-frame clones and lacks some. The table has approximately 87,000 clones, about 92% seen once. The starting material was CD4+ or CD8+ T cells sorted from blood, obtained in a trial of the OX40 agonist ivuxolimab. These receptors were obtained from an adult with an advanced solid tumor such as melanoma, head and neck, liver or kidney cancer.

The V and J genes are TRBV6-5 and TRBJ2-7; either TRBD1 or TRBD2 may supply D (7 bases each). Trimming stripped 2 bases from V and 0 bases from J, with 11 bases between. Germline V gene data show CDR1 as MNHEY and CDR2 as SVGAGI. There are 15 residues in the CDR3. DNA of the CDR3: TGTGCCAGCAGTTACAGCGGGACAGACTCCTACGAGCAGTACTTC. This sequence encodes CASSYSGTDSYEQYF.

The V gene is TRBV5-6, the J gene TRBJ2-2; D not resolved. The germline V gene has CDR1 SGHDT and CDR2 YYEEEE. This CDR3 is 16 amino acids long. Trimming left V 2 bases short and J 0 bases short, with 11 bases between. The DNA of the CDR3 is TGTGCCAGCAGCTTCAGTCAATTGTCGAACACCGGGGAGCTGTTTTTT. Its translation is CASSFSQLSNTGELFF.

The chain uses TRBV5-1 and TRBJ2-5; D is ambiguous. Trimming removed 4 bases at V and 4 bases at J, with 14 bases between. Germline CDR1 and CDR2: SGHRS and YFSETQ. The CDR3 is 14 amino acids. DNA for the CDR3: TGCGCCAGCAGCGCGGAATTGGGCGGAGAGACCCAGTACTTC. Translation: CASSAELGGETQYF.

Notes on this clone: In the same sample, other DNA sequences code for this CDR3. V and J are TRBV27 and TRBJ2-7; TRBD2 aligns across 8 bases. This CDR3 comprises 15 residues. Trimming removed 2 bases from V and 0 bases from J; junction bases left unmatched: 3. CDR1 and CDR2 from the germline V gene are MNHEY and SMNVEV (reference sequence). The CDR3 sequence: CASSLRAGGSYEQYF. As DNA, the CDR3 is TGTGCCAGCAGTTTACGGGCGGGAGGCTCCTACGAGCAGTACTTC.

The chain links TRBV27 to TRBJ1-2, with 7 bases fitting TRBD1. Germline lookup yields CDR1 MNHEY and CDR2 SMNVEV (reference sequence). V was pared by 3 bases and J by 8 bases, with 9 bases of the junction left unmatched. The CDR3 contains 14 residues. CDR3 in amino acids: CASSFDGGGEGYTF. As DNA, the CDR3 is TGTGCCAGCAGTTTCGATGGAGGGGGCGAGGGCTACACCTTC.

Only one count was recorded for this clone. The genes are TRBV5-1 and TRBJ2-3; D is tentatively TRBD1 or TRBD2 (5 bases each). The CDR3 is 17 residues long. Between the trimmed V and J ends, which lost 0 bases and 0 bases, there was a span of 14 bases. Germline V gives CDR1 SGHRS, CDR2 YFSETQ. The CDR3 DNA follows: TGCGCCAGCAGCTTGGCCGGGGCTCGGTCTAGCACAGATACGCAGTATTTT. This encodes CASSLAGARSSTDTQYF.

This clone was seen a handful of times. The rearrangement uses TRBV30 and TRBJ1-1, with unresolved D. The CDR3 is made up of 12 amino acids. Germline CDR1 GTSNPN, CDR2 SVGIG (reference sequence). V lost 2 bases and J lost 8, with 12 bases in between. This chain's CDR3 is CAWSWSGGEAFF. CDR3 DNA: TGTGCCTGGAGTTGGTCCGGAGGAGAAGCTTTCTTT.

This chain joins TRBV7-8 and TRBJ2-5; D gene uncertain. The V gene's germline CDR1 is SGHVS and CDR2 FQNEAQ. The V end lost 5 bases, the J end lost 3 bases, and 25 bases lay between the germline ends. The CDR3 consists of 18 residues. The CDR3, as DNA: TGTGCCAGCAGCCCCGAAGGTGGTAACGTAGGGCACAAAGAGACCCAGTACTTC. Translating it yields CASSPEGGNVGHKETQYF.

J is TRBJ2-1 and V is TRBV4-1; maybe TRBD1 (6 bases). V was trimmed by 2 bases and J by 2 bases, leaving 13 bases between them. The CDR3 is 16 amino acids. The germline V gene has CDR1 MGHRA and CDR2 YSYEKL. This CDR3 is CASSQIAGVPYNEQFF. CDR3 DNA: TGCGCCAGCAGCCAAATTGCAGGGGTTCCCTACAATGAGCAGTTCTTC.

This chain connects TRBV4-3 to TRBJ1-6; D remains ambiguous. CDR1 and CDR2 from the germline V gene are LGHNA and YSLEER. CDR3 length equals 16 residues. Trimming pared 1 base from V and 1 base from J, leaving 8 bases between. The CDR3: CASSQASSSYNSPLHF. The CDR3 DNA sequence: TGCGCCAGCAGCCAAGCTTCGTCTTCCTATAATTCACCCCTCCACTTT.

The chain carries TRBV5-1 and TRBJ1-1; no definite D call. The germline V gene encodes CDR1 SGHRS and CDR2 YFSETQ. Trimming shortened V by 4 bases and J by 1 base, and 17 bases separated the two germline ends. There are 16 residues in the CDR3. CDR3 loop: CASSQKQRGRNTEAFF. The CDR3 nucleotides read TGCGCCAGCAGCCAAAAACAACGGGGTCGGAACACTGAAGCTTTCTTT. Full variable domain (rest looked up from reference TRBV5-1 and TRBJ1-1): KAGVTQTPRYLIKTRGQQVTLSCSPISGHRSVSWYQQTPGQGLQFLFEYFSETQRNKGNFPGRFSGRQFSNSRSEMNVSTLELGDSALYLCASSQKQRGRNTEAFFGQGTRLTVV.

In this sample, this clone turned up once. This sequence joins TRBV4-1 and TRBJ2-5; possibly TRBD2 for D (6 bases). CDR1 MGHRA and CDR2 YSYEKL come from the germline V gene. The ends were cut back, 3 bases at V and 8 bases at J, with 7 bases in the middle. This CDR3 contains 11 residues. In nucleotides, the CDR3 is TGCGCCAGCAGCCACGGGGGAACCCAGTACTTC. Residues: CASSHGGTQYF.

The chain links TRBV30 to TRBJ1-1; D gene unclear. The ends were cut back, 0 bases at V and 1 base at J, with 12 bases in the middle. Looked up from germline, CDR1 is GTSNPN and CDR2 is SVGIG (reference sequence). The CDR3 has 15 residues. CDR3 region: CAWSVLARKNTEAFF. The CDR3 DNA is TGTGCCTGGAGTGTACTGGCACGGAAGAACACTGAAGCTTTCTTT.

CDR3 amino acids: CASSLGTGVQETQYF. The CDR3 DNA reads TGTGCCAGCAGCTTAGGAACAGGGGTCCAAGAGACCCAGTACTTC. J is TRBJ2-5 and V is TRBV7-8, with TRBD1 identical over 7 bases. The CDR3 runs 15 residues. The junction had 3 bases not matched to a gene; V was cut back by 1 base and J by 1 base. CDR1 SGHVS and CDR2 FQNEAQ come from the germline V gene.

The V call is TRBV13, the J call TRBJ2-7, with 10 bases aligning to TRBD2. The J segment lost 1 base and the V segment lost 4 bases, leaving 1 base of the junction unmatched. Germline V gene data show CDR1 as PRHDT and CDR2 as FYEKMQ (reference sequence). The CDR3 sequence is 14 residues long. DNA of the CDR3: TGTGCCAGCAGCTCTAGCGGGGGTTCCTACGAGCAGTACTTC. It is translated as CASSSSGGSYEQYF.

The chain combines TRBV27 with TRBJ2-7, with TRBD1 matching 9 bases. The CDR3 totals 15 residues. Germline-derived CDR1 and CDR2 are MNHEY and SMNVEV (reference sequence). The trim removed 6 bases at V and 5 bases at J, leaving 11 bases unmatched. The CDR3 here is CASSPWTGEVHEQYF. The DNA of the CDR3 is TGTGCCAGCAGCCCCTGGACAGGGGAGGTCCACGAGCAGTACTTC.

This chain links TRBV29-1 with TRBJ2-7, with D hard to call. Trimming shortened V by 4 bases and J by 2 bases, and 9 bases separated the two germline ends. This CDR3 contains 12 residues. Germline V gives CDR1 SQVTM, CDR2 ANQGSEA. CDR3 loop: CSVVGRAYEQYF. The CDR3 region has the DNA TGCAGCGTTGTCGGCAGAGCCTACGAGCAGTACTTC.

This clone appeared a few times. The rearrangement links TRBV4-1 to TRBJ1-6; no clear D gene. This CDR3 region has 15 residues. Germline loops: CDR1 MGHRA, CDR2 YSYEKL. Trimming cost V 0 bases and J 12 bases, with 15 bases left between them. CDR3: CASSQDHPSDRPLHF. For the CDR3, the DNA is TGCGCCAGCAGCCAAGACCACCCATCGGATAGACCCCTCCACTTT.

This clone is a singleton in its sample. The rearrangement links TRBV19 to TRBJ1-5, with D possibly matching TRBD1 (5 bases). The germline V gene encodes CDR1 LNHDA and CDR2 SQIVND (reference sequence). This CDR3 region has 14 residues. V was clipped by 5 bases and J by 4 bases, with 12 bases between them. CDR3 residues: CASSRQGVNQPQHF. The CDR3 DNA reads TGTGCCAGTAGTCGGCAGGGTGTAAATCAGCCCCAGCATTTT.

V usage is TRBV7-9 and J usage is TRBJ2-3; perhaps TRBD2 as D (6 bases). The length of the CDR3 is 15 residues. The germline CDR1 and CDR2 sequences are SEHNR and FQNEAQ (reference sequence). V was shortened by 1 base and J by 5 bases, with 13 bases between the two germline ends. For the CDR3, the DNA is TGTGCCAGCAGCTTAGGGTTGGGGGGTCAAGATACGCAGTATTTT. Encoded protein: CASSLGLGGQDTQYF.

The chain recombines TRBV21-1 with TRBJ2-2; the table's D call, TRBD1, has no DNA check behind it. TRBV21-1 is an annotated pseudogene. The CDR3 extends over 17 amino acids. CDR3 bases: TGTGCCAGCAGCACCTTCCCCTACAGGGGGAACACCGGGGAGCTGTTTTTT. Translation gives CASSTFPYRGNTGELFF.

The chain uses TRBV30 and TRBJ1-2; D remains unclear. Looked up from germline, CDR1 is GTSNPN and CDR2 is SVGIG (reference sequence). The CDR3 spans 13 residues. V was clipped by 0 bases and J by 5 bases, with 10 bases between them. CDR3 amino acids: CAWSVRGLYGYTF. Written as DNA, the CDR3 is TGTGCCTGGAGTGTACGGGGTTTATATGGCTACACCTTC.

The gene calls are TRBV5-6 and TRBJ1-1, with TRBD1 matching 7 bases. Germline CDR1 is SGHDT and CDR2 is YYEEEE. Trimming at V came to 4 bases and at J to 5 bases, leaving 2 bases not matched to a gene. The CDR3 length is 12 residues. CDR3 nucleotides: TGTGCCAGCAGCATACAGGGGACTGAAGCTTTCTTT. Translated: CASSIQGTEAFF.

The genes are TRBV5-1 and TRBJ1-2; weak D call: TRBD1 (5 bases). This CDR3 is 14 amino acids long. V was pared by 4 bases and J by 4 bases, with 14 bases between. CDR1 and CDR2 from the germline V gene are SGHRS and YFSETQ. CDR3 nucleotides: TGCGCCAGCAGCATGAGTCGAGGGGCCTATGGCTACACCTTC. Its translation: CASSMSRGAYGYTF.

The chain has TRBV13 and TRBJ2-7; TRBD2 agrees at 11 bases. Germline CDR1 PRHDT, CDR2 FYEKMQ (reference sequence). There are 16 residues in the CDR3. With 1 base clipped from V and 0 bases from J, the junction kept 2 bases outside the gene matches. In nucleotides, the CDR3 is TGTGCCAGCAGCTTAGAGGGGACTAGCGGCTCCTACGAGCAGTACTTC. Translating it yields CASSLEGTSGSYEQYF.

The V and J genes are TRBV28 and TRBJ1-5, with D possibly TRBD1 on 6 matching bases. The CDR3 is 15 amino acids. Germline V CDR1 and CDR2: MDHEN, SYDVKM. Trimming pared 5 bases from V and 2 bases from J, leaving 13 bases between. In DNA form, the CDR3 reads TGTGCCAGCAGTCCCCTGGCAGGGGGCAATCAGCCCCAGCATTTT. Protein: CASSPLAGGNQPQHF. The whole variable domain, filled in from reference TRBV28 and TRBJ1-5, reads DVKVTQSSRYLVKRTGEKVFLECVQDMDHENMFWYRQDPGLGLRLIYFSYDVKMKEKGDIPEGYSVSREKKERFSLILESASTNQTSMYLCASSPLAGGNQPQHFGDGTRLSIL.

The chain recombines TRBV11-3 with TRBJ2-7; 10 positions match TRBD1. Germline-derived CDR1 and CDR2 are SGHNT and YENEEA. This CDR3 region has 15 residues. Germline trimming cut 3 bases from V and 3 bases from J; bases unmatched to any gene: 5. The CDR3 nucleotides are TGTGCCAGCAGCTTGGGACAGGGGTACGACTACGAGCAGTACTTC. Residues: CASSLGQGYDYEQYF.